These T cell receptor beta chains were read from a single sample in a study of control samples from healthy donors and cancer patients. This table comes from immunoSEQ multiplex PCR, and its TCRdb copy is limited to in-frame clones, with some not included. Here the sample spans 110,000 to 150,000 clones, roughly 89% being singletons. Sequenced material: blood. These receptors were collected from a man aged 25 to 40 in good health. Each CDR3 is given with its conserved first and last residue. The order of the fields is J gene, V gene, clone size, D gene, CDR3 DNA, CDR3 protein. The D gene is left open where the match is weak. Expanded clones get a size class; other rows say once, few or many, or leave the size out.

J gene: TRBJ2-1
V gene: TRBV15
clone size: .
D gene: .
CDR3 DNA: TGTGCCACCAGCAGCGAGGGTAGCGAGAACTACAATGAGCAGTTCTTC
CDR3 protein: CATSSEGSENYNEQFF

J gene: TRBJ1-2
V gene: TRBV27
clone size: .
D gene: .
CDR3 DNA: TGTGCCAGCCGGACATTGACCACTAACTATGGCTACACCTTC
CDR3 protein: CASRTLTTNYGYTF

J gene: TRBJ1-1
V gene: TRBV29-1
clone size: once
D gene: .
CDR3 DNA: TGCAGCTCCGGGGGGAACAGGAACACTGAAGCTTTCTTT
CDR3 protein: CSSGGNRNTEAFF

J gene: TRBJ1-1
V gene: TRBV6-2/TRBV6-3
clone size: .
D gene: TRBD1
CDR3 DNA: TGTGCCAGCAGCATACAAGGACAGGTGATACGATCAGACACTGAAGCTTTCTTT
CDR3 protein: CASSIQGQVIRSDTEAFF

J gene: TRBJ2-3
V gene: TRBV29-1
clone size: .
D gene: TRBD2
CDR3 DNA: TGCAGCGTTGTAAGCGGGGAAACCACAGATACGCAGTATTTT
CDR3 protein: CSVVSGETTDTQYF

J gene: TRBJ1-1
V gene: TRBV19
clone size: .
D gene: .
CDR3 DNA: TGTGCCAGTAGTCTACAGGGGAACACTGAAGCTTTCTTT
CDR3 protein: CASSLQGNTEAFF

J gene: TRBJ1-1
V gene: TRBV2
clone size: .
D gene: .
CDR3 DNA: TGTGCCAGCACCCCGGCCAGGGTGAACACTGAAGCTTTCTTT
CDR3 protein: CASTPARVNTEAFF

J gene: TRBJ2-5
V gene: TRBV5-1
clone size: few
D gene: .
CDR3 DNA: TGCGCCAGCAGCTTGGTAGGGGCCCAAGAGACCCAGTACTTC
CDR3 protein: CASSLVGAQETQYF

J gene: TRBJ2-1
V gene: TRBV10-3
clone size: .
D gene: .
CDR3 DNA: TGTGCCATCAGGTCGGCTAGCTTAGATGAGCAGTTCTTC
CDR3 protein: CAIRSASLDEQFF

J gene: TRBJ1-4
V gene: TRBV13
clone size: .
D gene: .
CDR3 DNA: TGTGCCAGCAGCTTCGGCCTGGAAAAACTGTTTTTT
CDR3 protein: CASSFGLEKLFF

J gene: TRBJ1-1
V gene: TRBV14
clone size: few
D gene: .
CDR3 DNA: TGTGCCAGCAGCCGGTCGCAAGGGTGGTTAGGCACTGAAGCTTTCTTT
CDR3 protein: CASSRSQGWLGTEAFF

J gene: TRBJ2-5
V gene: TRBV28
clone size: once
D gene: TRBD2
CDR3 DNA: TGTGCCAGCAGTTATAGCGGGACTACCTGGGGCGAGACCCAGTACTTC
CDR3 protein: CASSYSGTTWGETQYF

J gene: TRBJ1-1
V gene: TRBV2
clone size: .
D gene: .
CDR3 DNA: TGTGCCAGCAGTGAAGCGGAGGTCACTGAAGCTTTCTTT
CDR3 protein: CASSEAEVTEAFF

J gene: TRBJ1-1
V gene: TRBV18
clone size: .
D gene: .
CDR3 DNA: TGTGCCAGCTCACCACCGAAAGGGAAGAACACTGAAGCTTTCTTT
CDR3 protein: CASSPPKGKNTEAFF

J gene: TRBJ2-1
V gene: TRBV7-2
clone size: .
D gene: TRBD2
CDR3 DNA: TGTGCCAGCGAGAAGGGTGGAGGTGGCAGGGAGGGCAATGAGCAGTTCTTC
CDR3 protein: CASEKGGGGREGNEQFF

J gene: TRBJ2-5
V gene: TRBV3-1/TRBV3-2
clone size: .
D gene: .
CDR3 DNA: TGTGCCAGCAGCCAAGTATCGCCAGGTCAAGAGACCCAGTACTTC
CDR3 protein: CASSQVSPGQETQYF

J gene: TRBJ2-5
V gene: TRBV28
clone size: .
D gene: .
CDR3 DNA: TGTGCCAGCAGTTCAGGGAAGGAGACCCAGTACTTC
CDR3 protein: CASSSGKETQYF

J gene: TRBJ2-7
V gene: TRBV7-9
clone size: .
D gene: .
CDR3 DNA: TGTGCCAGCAGCTTATTGACGGTACCCTACGAGCAGTACTTC
CDR3 protein: CASSLLTVPYEQYF

J gene: TRBJ1-1
V gene: TRBV27
clone size: .
D gene: .
CDR3 DNA: TGTGCCAGCAGTTCCGGGACTGGAGGCACTGAAGCTTTCTTT
CDR3 protein: CASSSGTGGTEAFF

J gene: TRBJ2-7
V gene: TRBV7-8
clone size: once
D gene: TRBD1
CDR3 DNA: TGTGCCAGCAGCTTGGGGGGGGACAGGGAGTTCTACGAGCAGTACTTC
CDR3 protein: CASSLGGDREFYEQYF

J gene: TRBJ1-4
V gene: TRBV3-1/TRBV3-2
clone size: .
D gene: TRBD1
CDR3 DNA: TGTGCCAGCAGCCGACAGGGAACTAATGAAAAACTGTTTTTT
CDR3 protein: CASSRQGTNEKLFF

J gene: TRBJ1-5
V gene: TRBV21-1
clone size: .
D gene: .
CDR3 DNA: TGTGCCAGCAGCAAAGCAGGGCAATACAATCAGCCCCAGCATTTT
CDR3 protein: CASSKAGQYNQPQHF

J gene: TRBJ1-3
V gene: TRBV5-6
clone size: .
D gene: TRBD1
CDR3 DNA: TGTGCCAGCAGCCAAGGACAGGGGGGCCAATTCTCTGGAAACACCATATATTTT
CDR3 protein: CASSQGQGGQFSGNTIYF

J gene: TRBJ2-7
V gene: TRBV6-5
clone size: .
D gene: .
CDR3 DNA: TGTGCCAGCAGTAGGGCCGAAAACTCCTACGAGCAGTACTTC
CDR3 protein: CASSRAENSYEQYF

J gene: TRBJ1-1
V gene: TRBV6-5
clone size: .
D gene: TRBD1
CDR3 DNA: TGTGCCAGCAGTTACGGGGGACAGGGGGTTGCTGAAGCTTTCTTT
CDR3 protein: CASSYGGQGVAEAFF

J gene: TRBJ2-1
V gene: TRBV19
clone size: .
D gene: .
CDR3 DNA: TGTGCCAGTAAACGCACTTCTCTGAATTCCTACAATGAGCAGTTCTTC
CDR3 protein: CASKRTSLNSYNEQFF

J gene: TRBJ1-1
V gene: TRBV4-3
clone size: .
D gene: .
CDR3 DNA: TGCGCCAGCAGCCAAGTAGTCGGGGGCACTGAAGCTTTCTTT
CDR3 protein: CASSQVVGGTEAFF

J gene: TRBJ1-1
V gene: TRBV19
clone size: .
D gene: .
CDR3 DNA: TGTGCCAGTAGTATTGGACGCAGCATGAACACTGAAGCTTTCTTT
CDR3 protein: CASSIGRSMNTEAFF

J gene: TRBJ2-5
V gene: TRBV7-2
clone size: .
D gene: .
CDR3 DNA: TGTGCCAGCAGCTTAGGGGGATTCGAGACCCAGTACTTC
CDR3 protein: CASSLGGFETQYF

J gene: TRBJ2-7
V gene: TRBV30
clone size: .
D gene: TRBD1
CDR3 DNA: TGTGCCTGGAGGCGGACAGGGGAATCCCTCCCCGAGCAGTACTTC
CDR3 protein: CAWRRTGESLPEQYF

J gene: TRBJ1-3
V gene: TRBV7-2
clone size: .
D gene: .
CDR3 DNA: TGTGCCAGCAGTGGTCCCGAGTACACCATATATTTT
CDR3 protein: CASSGPEYTIYF

J gene: TRBJ1-2
V gene: TRBV28
clone size: .
D gene: TRBD1
CDR3 DNA: TGTGCCAGCAGTTCCCCTCGGGACAGACTCTATCGGGTCTATGGCTACACCTTC
CDR3 protein: CASSSPRDRLYRVYGYTF

J gene: TRBJ2-1
V gene: TRBV7-9
clone size: .
D gene: .
CDR3 DNA: TGTGCCAGCAGTTTTAGTTTGAATAGGGCCATTCATGAGCAGTTCTTC
CDR3 protein: CASSFSLNRAIHEQFF

J gene: TRBJ2-3
V gene: TRBV28
clone size: once
D gene: TRBD2
CDR3 DNA: TGTGCCAGCAGAGCGGGGGGGGCAGGGACAGATACGCAGTATTTT
CDR3 protein: CASRAGGAGTDTQYF

J gene: TRBJ1-2
V gene: TRBV20-1
clone size: .
D gene: .
CDR3 DNA: TGCAGTGCCCGTATTGGGCATGGCTACACCTTC
CDR3 protein: CSARIGHGYTF

J gene: TRBJ2-3
V gene: TRBV7-9
clone size: .
D gene: .
CDR3 DNA: TGTGCCACCCTTCCCTTAGCGCAACTCACAGATACGCAGTATTTT
CDR3 protein: CATLPLAQLTDTQYF

J gene: TRBJ2-6
V gene: TRBV30
clone size: .
D gene: .
CDR3 DNA: TGTGCCTGGGCTTGGGCCTCTGGGGCCAACGTCCTGACTTTC
CDR3 protein: CAWAWASGANVLTF

J gene: TRBJ2-3
V gene: TRBV5-4
clone size: .
D gene: TRBD2
CDR3 DNA: TGTGCCAGCAGCTTAAGCGGGAGACTTCCAGATACGCAGTATTTT
CDR3 protein: CASSLSGRLPDTQYF

J gene: TRBJ2-2
V gene: TRBV29-1
clone size: .
D gene: TRBD2
CDR3 DNA: TGCAGCGTTGAAGACGGGAGGGGGGGACTAGCGGGAGTCACCGGGGAGCTGTTTTTT
CDR3 protein: CSVEDGRGGLAGVTGELFF

J gene: TRBJ2-5
V gene: TRBV7-9
clone size: .
D gene: .
CDR3 DNA: TGTGCCAGCAGCCCTTACAGGGAGGAGACCCAGTACTTC
CDR3 protein: CASSPYREETQYF

J gene: TRBJ2-7
V gene: TRBV18
clone size: .
D gene: TRBD1
CDR3 DNA: TGTGCCAGCTCGACGGGACAGGGTGGGGAGCAGTACTTC
CDR3 protein: CASSTGQGGEQYF

J gene: TRBJ1-5
V gene: TRBV19
clone size: .
D gene: TRBD1
CDR3 DNA: TGTGCCAGTCGGAAGACCGGACAGGGTAATCAGCCCCAGCATTTT
CDR3 protein: CASRKTGQGNQPQHF

J gene: TRBJ2-5
V gene: TRBV28
clone size: .
D gene: TRBD1
CDR3 DNA: TGTGCCAGCAGGCCAAGGGGGCGCGGGGAGACCCAGTACTTC
CDR3 protein: CASRPRGRGETQYF

J gene: TRBJ2-5
V gene: TRBV15
clone size: .
D gene: .
CDR3 DNA: TGTGCCACCAGCGGGCGGACGGTGGAGACCCAGTACTTC
CDR3 protein: CATSGRTVETQYF

J gene: TRBJ2-7
V gene: TRBV27
clone size: .
D gene: .
CDR3 DNA: TGTGCCAGCGCCAGCTCCTACGAGCAGTACTTC
CDR3 protein: CASASSYEQYF

J gene: TRBJ2-1
V gene: TRBV19
clone size: once
D gene: TRBD2
CDR3 DNA: TGTGCCAGTAGTCCGGTGGCGGGAGGCTACAATGAGCAGTTCTTC
CDR3 protein: CASSPVAGGYNEQFF

J gene: TRBJ2-1
V gene: TRBV3-1/TRBV3-2
clone size: .
D gene: TRBD2
CDR3 DNA: TGTGCCAGCAGCCTTCTAGCGGGAGGGCCCACTGAGCAGTTCTTC
CDR3 protein: CASSLLAGGPTEQFF

J gene: TRBJ2-1
V gene: TRBV4-3
clone size: few
D gene: .
CDR3 DNA: TGCGCCAGCAGCCAAGGCAGGCGAGGTGAGCAGTTCTTC
CDR3 protein: CASSQGRRGEQFF

J gene: TRBJ2-2
V gene: TRBV29-1
clone size: .
D gene: .
CDR3 DNA: TGCAGCGCCGCGAGTAGGGGGAACACCGGGGAGCTGTTTTTT
CDR3 protein: CSAASRGNTGELFF

J gene: TRBJ1-4
V gene: TRBV15
clone size: .
D gene: .
CDR3 DNA: TGTGCCACCAGCAGAGATCAGGACTCACCTGCAACTAATGAAAAACTGTTTTTT
CDR3 protein: CATSRDQDSPATNEKLFF

J gene: TRBJ2-3
V gene: TRBV7-8
clone size: .
D gene: .
CDR3 DNA: TGTGCCAGCAGCAAGGGGGGGTTCACAGATACGCAGTATTTT
CDR3 protein: CASSKGGFTDTQYF

J gene: TRBJ2-7
V gene: TRBV7-2
clone size: .
D gene: .
CDR3 DNA: TGTGCCAGCAGCTTAGCGCAGTCATCTTGGTACGAGCAGTACTTC
CDR3 protein: CASSLAQSSWYEQYF

J gene: TRBJ2-5
V gene: TRBV19
clone size: .
D gene: TRBD2
CDR3 DNA: TGTGCCAGTAGTACCCCGGGACTACCGTCGGAGACCCAGTACTTC
CDR3 protein: CASSTPGLPSETQYF